A single sample is the source of the 21 T cell receptor beta chains below, sequenced in a study of blood T cell repertoires in COVID-19. Profiled with immunoSEQ multiplex PCR; TCRdb holds only in-frame clones, not every one. The sample carries fewer than 300,000 clones, over 65% recorded once. The sequenced sample was peripheral blood. These TCRs come from a woman of 80 years or more with acute or convalescent COVID-19.

This CDR3 reads CASSPQEVGDSPLHF. Written as DNA, the CDR3 is TGTGCCAGCAGCCCCCAGGAGGTTGGGGATTCACCCCTCCACTTT. The chain joins TRBV21-1 to TRBJ1-6. TRBV21-1 has pseudogene status. The CDR3 totals 15 residues.

As regards this clone: This CDR3 is also generated by other DNA sequences in the sample. The genes are TRBV3-1 (or the pseudogene TRBV3-2) and TRBJ1-4; the match to TRBD1 covers 8 bases. Per the germline V gene, CDR1 is LGHDT and CDR2 is YNNKEL (reference sequence). V lost 4 bases to trimming and J lost 5 bases; unmatched junction nucleotides: 3. The CDR3 totals 14 residues. CDR3 sequence reads: CASSRRQGNEKLFF. The CDR3 region has the DNA TGTGCCAGCAGCCGACGACAGGGGAATGAAAAACTGTTTTTT.

The V and J genes are TRBV18 and TRBJ2-3; TRBD2 aligns across 8 bases. The CDR3 has 17 amino acids. V shed 1 base, J shed 6 bases, and the junction held 12 bases outside the gene matches. Germline V gene sequence: CDR1 KGHSH, CDR2 LQKENI. The CDR3 DNA reads TGTGCCAGCTCACCACGGGCAAGCGGGGGAGCCATGGATACGCAGTATTTT. Protein: CASSPRASGGAMDTQYF.

The chain carries TRBV27 and TRBJ1-4, with D possibly matching TRBD1 (6 bases). CDR1 MNHEY and CDR2 SMNVEV come from the germline V gene (reference sequence). The CDR3 spans 16 residues. V lost 5 bases and J lost 7, with 20 bases in between. The CDR3, as DNA: TGTGCCAGCAGTAGAGACTACAGGGAGTCGAGTGAAAAACTGTTTTTT. Residues: CASSRDYRESSEKLFF.

This clone has only one observation. With a much larger clone just one base away, this may be a read error. The rearrangement links TRBV6-6 to TRBJ2-7; 9 bases align to TRBD1. The CDR3 has 14 residues. CDR1 is MNHNY and CDR2 is SVGAGI in the germline V gene (reference sequence). Trimming took 7 bases from V and 0 from J; bases not matched to a gene: 4. The CDR3 spells CASTPGQGSYEQYF. The CDR3 DNA is TGTGCCAGCACCCCGGGACAGGGCTCCTACGAGCAGTACTTC.

The genes are TRBV7-6 and TRBJ1-4; D not resolved. CDR3 length: 15 amino acids. The V gene lost 1 base and the J gene lost 4 bases, with 10 bases spanning the gap. Germline V lookup: CDR1 SGHVS, CDR2 FNYEAQ. CDR3 region: CASSLGAQSNEKLFF. DNA of the CDR3: TGTGCCAGCAGCTTAGGAGCGCAGAGTAATGAAAAACTGTTTTTT.

The V call is TRBV7-2, the J call TRBJ2-2, with 12 nucleotides matching TRBD2. The CDR3 loop spans 17 amino acids. V dropped 5 bases and J dropped 3; count of bases not matched to a gene: 7. Germline-derived CDR1 and CDR2 are SGHTA and FQGNSA. The CDR3 DNA reads TGTGCCAGCAGCCGGTTACTAGCGGGAGGTCACACCGGGGAGCTGTTTTTT. It codes for CASSRLLAGGHTGELFF. The entire variable domain, with the rest obtained from reference TRBV7-2 and TRBJ2-2, is as follows: GAGVSQSPSNKVTEKGKDVELRCDPISGHTALYWYRQSLGQGLEFLIYFQGNSAPDKSGLPSDRFSAERTGGSVSTLTIQRTQQEDSAVYLCASSRLLAGGHTGELFFGEGSRLTVL.

The rearrangement uses TRBV19 and TRBJ2-1; a possible D gene is TRBD2 (5 bases). Germline V CDR1 and CDR2: LNHDA, SQIVND (reference sequence). The CDR3 consists of 15 residues. Trimming removed 3 bases at V and 7 bases at J, with 16 bases between. The CDR3 sequence: CASSIFLDRGNEQFF. The CDR3 bases are TGTGCCAGTAGTATTTTCCTAGATCGAGGGAATGAGCAGTTCTTC.

This clone has more than one count but fewer than ten. This chain uses TRBV5-1 with TRBJ2-5; 7 bases align to TRBD1. Trimming removed 0 bases from V and 3 bases from J; junction bases left unmatched: 2. The CDR3 sequence is 14 residues long. Germline CDR1 is SGHRS and CDR2 is YFSETQ. The CDR3 is CASSLAGTEETQYF. Written as DNA, the CDR3 is TGCGCCAGCAGCTTGGCCGGGACAGAAGAGACCCAGTACTTC.

This clone was detected only a few times. The chain employs TRBV5-1 and TRBJ2-7; the match to TRBD1 covers 9 bases. Trimming removed 3 bases from V and 5 bases from J; junction bases left unmatched: 3. CDR3 size: 13 residues. Germline values: CDR1 SGHRS, CDR2 YFSETQ. In DNA, the CDR3 is TGCGCCAGCAGCTGGAGGACAGGGGACGAGCAGTACTTC. Its protein is CASSWRTGDEQYF.

V gene TRBV6-5 combines with J gene TRBJ1-2, with 8 bases matching TRBD1. This CDR3 has 14 amino acids. The J segment lost 7 bases and the V segment lost 6 bases, leaving 10 bases of the junction unmatched. CDR1 and CDR2 (germline): MNHEY, SVGAGI. CDR3 coding DNA: TGTGCCAGCAGGAGGTCCGGGACAGGCGGTGGCTACACCTTC. It is translated as CASRRSGTGGGYTF.

The chain combines TRBV7-9 with TRBJ1-1; D might be TRBD1 (6 bases). The CDR3 length is 13 residues. Between the trimmed V and J ends, which lost 5 bases and 3 bases, there was a span of 10 bases. In germline, CDR1 is SEHNR, CDR2 FQNEAQ (reference sequence). The CDR3 sequence: CASSVNRDTEAFF. Here the CDR3 DNA reads TGTGCCAGCAGCGTAAACAGGGACACTGAAGCTTTCTTT.

The CDR3 bases are TGTGCCAGCAGCTACGGGACAGCTACCACCGGGGAGCTGTTTTTT. It codes for CASSYGTATTGELFF. The chain is built from TRBV3-1 (or the pseudogene TRBV3-2) and TRBJ2-2; TRBD1 matches at 7 bases. The CDR3 runs to 15 residues. Looked up from germline, CDR1 is LGHDT and CDR2 is YNNKEL (reference sequence). The trim removed 5 bases at V and 4 bases at J, leaving 7 bases unmatched.

This chain joins TRBV27 and TRBJ1-2; 9 bases are shared with TRBD1. V shed 5 bases and J 5 bases; nucleotides not matched to a gene: 9. From germline, CDR1 is MNHEY and CDR2 SMNVEV (reference sequence). CDR3 length: 15 residues. CDR3 sequence (DNA): TGTGCCAGCAGTCCCCGAACAGGGGGCGGGTATGGCTACACCTTC. It codes for CASSPRTGGGYGYTF.

This sequence joins TRBV19 and TRBJ2-2, with 11 bases fitting TRBD1. Looked up from germline, CDR1 is LNHDA and CDR2 is SQIVND (reference sequence). The trim removed 4 bases at V and 5 bases at J, leaving 6 bases unmatched. This CDR3 region has 16 residues. CDR3 in DNA: TGTGCCAGTAGTAATGGACAGGGGGCTGGGACCGGGGAGCTGTTTTTT. Its translation: CASSNGQGAGTGELFF.

This clone was counted a single time. Other DNA sequences in this sample translate to the same CDR3. This rearrangement joins TRBV2 to TRBJ2-7, with 10 bases fitting TRBD1. Germline CDR1 is SNHLY and CDR2 is FYNNEI. The CDR3 loop spans 13 amino acids. The ends lost 4 bases at V and 7 bases at J; junction bases unmatched: 4. The DNA of the CDR3 is TGTGCCAGCAGTGGACAGGGGGCTGGAGAGCAGTACTTC. This codes for CASSGQGAGEQYF.

This clone has a count of ten or more. Here the CDR3 DNA reads TGTGCCAGCAGGCAAACCGACAGGGGAAACACTGAAGCTTTCTTT. This codes for CASRQTDRGNTEAFF. This chain uses TRBV3-1 (or the pseudogene TRBV3-2) with TRBJ1-1; TRBD1 agrees at 8 bases. The CDR3 spans 15 residues. V shed 6 bases, J shed 2 bases, and the junction held 8 bases outside the gene matches. Germline V gene lookup returns CDR1 LGHDT and CDR2 YNNKEL (reference sequence).

The table lists this clone with a count of one. The rearrangement links TRBV7-9 to TRBJ1-2; 7 bases are a match to TRBD1. The CDR3 spans 15 residues. Per the germline V gene, CDR1 is SEHNR and CDR2 is FQNEAQ (reference sequence). The J segment lost 4 bases and the V segment lost 3 bases, leaving 8 bases of the junction unmatched. The CDR3 spells CASSFGTVIGYGYTF. CDR3 nucleotides: TGTGCCAGCAGCTTCGGGACAGTGATAGGCTATGGCTACACCTTC.

The rearrangement links TRBV12-5 to TRBJ2-7; TRBD2 aligns across 7 bases. The V and J ends lost 1 base and 4 bases, in that order; junction bases with no gene match: 1. The germline CDR1 and CDR2 sequences are LGHNT and FRNRAP. The CDR3 contains 13 residues. CDR3 amino acids: CASGLGTSYEQYF. The CDR3 nucleotides are TGTGCTAGTGGTTTGGGGACTAGTTACGAGCAGTACTTC. The full variable domain, with the rest looked up from reference TRBV12-5 and TRBJ2-7, is DARVTQTPRHKVTEMGQEVTMRCQPILGHNTVFWYRQTMMQGLELLAYFRNRAPLDDSGMPKDRFSAEMPDATLATLKIQPSEPRDSAVYFCASGLGTSYEQYFGPGTRLTVT.

The genes are TRBV2 and TRBJ2-7, with 10 bases that match TRBD2. V shed 5 bases and J 3 bases; nucleotides not matched to a gene: 13. Germline CDR1 SNHLY, CDR2 FYNNEI. This CDR3 contains 17 residues. The CDR3 loop is CASSRPLAGVSNYEQYF. The CDR3 DNA reads TGTGCCAGCAGTCGCCCCCTAGCGGGAGTTTCGAACTACGAGCAGTACTTC.

V is TRBV7-9 and J is TRBJ2-1; tentative D call: TRBD1 (5 bases). V gave up 1 base and J gave up 1 base, with 5 bases separating them. Per the germline V gene, CDR1 is SEHNR and CDR2 is FQNEAQ (reference sequence). The CDR3 has 14 amino acids. The CDR3 sequence: CASSLGTSYNEQFF. Written as DNA, the CDR3 is TGTGCCAGCAGCTTAGGGACATCCTACAATGAGCAGTTCTTC.